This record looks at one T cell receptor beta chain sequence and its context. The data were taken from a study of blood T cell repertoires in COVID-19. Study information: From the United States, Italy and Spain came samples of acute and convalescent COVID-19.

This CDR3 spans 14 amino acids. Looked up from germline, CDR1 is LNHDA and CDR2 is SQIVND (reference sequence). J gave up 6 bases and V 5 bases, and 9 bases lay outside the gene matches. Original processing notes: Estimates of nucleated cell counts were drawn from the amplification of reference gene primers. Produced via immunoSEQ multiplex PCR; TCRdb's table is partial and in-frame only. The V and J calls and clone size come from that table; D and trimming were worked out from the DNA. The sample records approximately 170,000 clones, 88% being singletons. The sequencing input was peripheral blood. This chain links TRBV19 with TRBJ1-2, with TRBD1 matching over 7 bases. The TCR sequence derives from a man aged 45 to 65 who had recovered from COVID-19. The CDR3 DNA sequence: TGTGCCAGTAGTGTCGCCGGGACAGAGGATGGCTACACCTTC. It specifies CASSVAGTEDGYTF.